This TCR beta chain derives from a study of neurological immune-mediated disorders. This clonotype was recorded many times. The sample's time point: longitudinal time-point 3. The study built unsorted libraries from 2 million PBMCs kept at -80 C. Synthesis of cDNA was accomplished via 5'RACE employing 10-nucleotide random UMIs. MiXCR was run by TCRdb on the 5' RACE reads, yielding one entry per CDR3 protein. This sample has roughly 48,000 distinct CDR3 sequences, with about an eighth found just once. The CDR3 consists of 14 residues. In germline, CDR1 is SGHRS, CDR2 YFSETQ. V gave up 7 bases and J gave up 3 bases, with 14 bases separating them.

Material: PBMCs. The V and J genes are TRBV5-1 and TRBJ1-3; D is perhaps TRBD1 (5 bases). The source is a male donor with HTLV-1-associated myelopathy (HAM/TSP). CDR3 region: CASAPGASGNTIYF. In nucleotides, the CDR3 is TGCGCCAGCGCCCCCGGGGCAAGTGGAAACACCATATATTTT.